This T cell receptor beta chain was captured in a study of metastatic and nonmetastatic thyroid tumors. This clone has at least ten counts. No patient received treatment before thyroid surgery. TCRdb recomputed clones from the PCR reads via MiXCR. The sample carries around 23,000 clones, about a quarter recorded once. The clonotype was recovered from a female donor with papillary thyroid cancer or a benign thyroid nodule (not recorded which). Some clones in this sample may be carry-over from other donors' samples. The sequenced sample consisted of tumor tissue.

CDR3 sequence reads: CASSPAPRTHNSPLHF. CDR3 nucleotide sequence: TGTGCCAGCAGCCCGGCCCCACGAACCCATAATTCACCCCTCCACTTT. V gene TRBV11-2 combines with J gene TRBJ1-6, with no clear D. V lost 5 bases, J lost 5 bases, and 16 bases lay in between. This CDR3 has 16 residues. Germline V CDR1 and CDR2: SGHAT, FQNNGV.